These 23 T cell receptor beta chains were sequenced from one sample in a study of blood T cell repertoires in COVID-19. The data were produced by immunoSEQ multiplex PCR, yet TCRdb's version contains in-frame clones alone and is incomplete. The table includes over 150,000 clones, around 83% detected once. Sequenced input: peripheral blood. The receptor source for this set is a woman in her seventies who had recovered from COVID-19.

The rearrangement links TRBV10-2 to TRBJ2-5, with 10 bases lining up with TRBD2. V dropped 2 bases and J dropped 5; count of bases not matched to a gene: 2. The CDR3 has 14 amino acids. The germline CDR1 and CDR2 sequences are WSHSY and SAAADI. The CDR3 loop is CASSEVSGGETQYF. In DNA, the CDR3 is TGCGCCAGCAGTGAGGTTAGCGGGGGGGAGACCCAGTACTTC.

This chain joins TRBV19 and TRBJ1-2; D not resolved. Germline V gene sequence: CDR1 LNHDA, CDR2 SQIVND (reference sequence). Trimming took 4 bases from V and 6 from J, leaving 15 bases between them. The CDR3 has 14 amino acids. The CDR3 spells CASSTRDKVHGYTF. CDR3 bases: TGTGCCAGTAGTACGAGGGATAAAGTCCATGGCTACACCTTC.

Notes on this clone: The sample has other DNA sequences that encode this CDR3 too. The chain couples TRBV18 to TRBJ2-2; D perhaps matches TRBD2 (5 bases). Germline V gene sequence: CDR1 KGHSH, CDR2 LQKENI. Trimming took off 3 bases at V and 1 base at J, with 6 bases between the two ends. There are 14 residues in the CDR3. This CDR3 is CASSPGRNTGELFF. The CDR3 nucleotides read TGTGCCAGCTCACCGGGGAGGAACACCGGGGAGCTGTTTTTT.

The rearrangement joins TRBV2 to TRBJ2-1; no firm D call. CDR1 is SNHLY and CDR2 is FYNNEI in the germline V gene. The CDR3 is 17 residues long. V dropped 0 bases and J dropped 2 bases, with 14 bases sitting between them. The CDR3, as DNA: TGTGCCAGCAGTGAAGCCCCCCCAGTCCCCCCCTACAATGAGCAGTTCTTC. Encoded protein: CASSEAPPVPPYNEQFF.

The V gene is TRBV3-1 (or the pseudogene TRBV3-2), the J gene TRBJ2-2; 8 nucleotides line up with TRBD2. The CDR3 totals 15 residues. CDR1 and CDR2 (germline): LGHDT, YNNKEL (reference sequence). V lost 4 bases and J lost 1; bases outside the gene matches: 2. As DNA, the CDR3 is TGTGCCAGCAGCCGAAGCGGGGGGAACACCGGGGAGCTGTTTTTT. It is translated as CASSRSGGNTGELFF.

V and J are TRBV27 and TRBJ1-1, with a possible D match to TRBD1 (6 bases). Germline loops: CDR1 MNHEY, CDR2 SMNVEV (reference sequence). The CDR3 runs to 16 residues. The V end was cut by 2 bases, the J end by 1 base, with 14 bases between. The CDR3 region is CASSLGHREGNTEAFF. DNA for the CDR3: TGTGCCAGCAGTTTAGGACACAGGGAGGGGAACACTGAAGCTTTCTTT.

The CDR3 region is CASRLAGPSYEQYF. The CDR3 bases are TGTGCCAGCAGGTTAGCGGGACCCTCCTACGAGCAGTACTTC. The chain is built from TRBV6-5 and TRBJ2-7; 8 nucleotides match TRBD2. V shed 6 bases and J 0 bases; nucleotides not matched to a gene: 4. CDR3 size: 14 residues. Looked up from germline, CDR1 is MNHEY and CDR2 is SVGAGI.

The V call is TRBV18, the J call TRBJ2-5; 14 nucleotides line up with TRBD2. The germline CDR1 and CDR2 sequences are KGHSH and LQKENI. Losses at the gene ends were 3 bases for V and 4 bases for J; bases not matched to a gene: 7. The length of the CDR3 is 17 residues. The CDR3 reads CASSPMTSGGALETQYF. CDR3 coding DNA: TGTGCCAGCTCACCGATGACTAGCGGGGGGGCCTTAGAGACCCAGTACTTC.

The gene calls are TRBV11-2 and TRBJ2-7, with D unresolved. The ends were cut back, 4 bases at V and 0 bases at J, with 13 bases in the middle. Germline V CDR1 and CDR2: SGHAT, FQNNGV. The CDR3 is 15 residues long. CDR3 DNA sequence: TGTGCCAGCAGCTCCGTCCGGGTAAGCTCCTACGAGCAGTACTTC. Protein: CASSSVRVSSYEQYF.

CDR3 residues: CASSQQSFYNSPLHF. DNA for the CDR3: TGTGCCAGCAGTCAACAGAGCTTCTATAATTCACCCCTCCACTTT. This rearrangement joins TRBV7-9 to TRBJ1-6, with D hard to call. The germline CDR1 and CDR2 sequences are SEHNR and FQNEAQ (reference sequence). V lost 6 bases and J 3 bases, leaving 12 bases between the germline ends. CDR3 length: 15 amino acids.

V and J are TRBV5-5 and TRBJ2-7; D perhaps matches TRBD1 (5 bases). Germline V gene data show CDR1 as SGHKS and CDR2 as YYEKEE (reference sequence). V lost 2 bases to trimming and J lost 3 bases, with 12 bases between them. CDR3 length equals 14 residues. The CDR3: CASSFWTQNYEQYF. The CDR3 DNA follows: TGTGCCAGCAGCTTTTGGACACAGAACTACGAGCAGTACTTC. Looking up the rest from reference TRBV5-5 and TRBJ2-7 gives the full variable domain: DAGVTQSPTHLIKTRGQQVTLRCSPISGHKSVSWYQQVLGQGPQFIFQYYEKEERGRGNFPDRFSARQFPNYSSELNVNALLLGDSALYLCASSFWTQNYEQYFGPGTRLTVT.

The chain recombines TRBV9 with TRBJ1-1; possibly TRBD1 for D (6 bases). Trimming pared 0 bases from V and 2 bases from J, leaving 14 bases between. CDR3 length: 16 residues. CDR1 and CDR2 (germline): SGDLS, YYNGEE. CDR3 sequence: CASSVGIGGVNTEAFF. The CDR3 DNA reads TGTGCCAGCAGCGTAGGAATAGGGGGGGTAAACACTGAAGCTTTCTTT.

The chain couples TRBV6-2 or TRBV6-3 to TRBJ1-1; a possible D gene is TRBD1 (6 bases). With 5 bases removed from V and 0 bases from J, the gap between germline ends came to 10 bases. The CDR3 covers 14 residues. Looked up from germline, CDR1 is MNHEY and CDR2 is SVGEGT. The CDR3 DNA sequence: TGTGCCAGCAGTGATGACAGGATGAACACTGAAGCTTTCTTT. Protein product: CASSDDRMNTEAFF.

The CDR3: CASSLGRVRAFF. CDR3 coding DNA: TGTGCCAGCAGCTTAGGTCGGGTACGAGCTTTCTTT. The V and J genes are TRBV7-9 and TRBJ1-1; D not certain. Deletions cut 1 base from V and 10 bases from J, with 10 bases between. The CDR3 extends over 12 amino acids. Germline-derived CDR1 and CDR2 are SEHNR and FQNEAQ (reference sequence).

This clone turned up a few times. The V gene is TRBV29-1, the J gene TRBJ1-5; 7 bases map to TRBD1. The CDR3 consists of 14 residues. Trimming removed 4 bases from V and 9 bases from J; junction bases left unmatched: 12. Germline CDR1 is SQVTM and CDR2 is ANQGSEA. The CDR3 spells CSVVYDRVGGPQHF. Written as DNA, the CDR3 is TGCAGCGTTGTTTACGACAGGGTCGGAGGGCCCCAGCATTTT.

V gene TRBV6-5 combines with J gene TRBJ2-2; D is undetermined. Trimming cost V 2 bases and J 7 bases, with 8 bases left between them. CDR1 and CDR2 (germline): MNHEY, SVGAGI. This CDR3 has 13 residues. The CDR3 reads CASSYPSVGELFF. For the CDR3, the DNA is TGTGCCAGCAGTTACCCGTCGGTCGGGGAGCTGTTTTTT.

This clone was detected a few times. This rearrangement joins TRBV7-8 to TRBJ1-1, with TRBD1 matching 11 bases. This CDR3 has 16 amino acids. Germline CDR1 reads SGHVS; CDR2 reads FQNEAQ. The V gene end was trimmed by 4 bases and the J gene end by 4 bases; junction bases not matched to a gene: 8. CDR3 sequence reads: CASSSGQGAWGTEAFF. CDR3 nucleotides: TGTGCCAGCAGCTCCGGACAGGGGGCGTGGGGCACTGAAGCTTTCTTT.

The chain combines TRBV9 with TRBJ2-1; possibly TRBD2 for D (5 bases). Trimming took off 1 base at V and 6 bases at J, with 14 bases between the two ends. CDR1 and CDR2 (germline): SGDLS, YYNGEE. This CDR3 is 15 amino acids long. The chain's CDR3 is CASSVMVSGSNEQFF. The CDR3, as DNA: TGTGCCAGCAGCGTAATGGTGAGCGGTAGCAATGAGCAGTTCTTC.

This chain joins TRBV5-6 and TRBJ1-6; D possibly corresponds to TRBD1 (5 bases). Deletions cut 3 bases from V and 8 bases from J, with 6 bases between. This CDR3 comprises 12 residues. Germline loops: CDR1 SGHDT, CDR2 YYEEEE. The CDR3 nucleotides read TGTGCCAGCAGCTGGGGGGATTCACCCCTCCACTTT. Encoded protein: CASSWGDSPLHF.

In its sample, this clone was seen once. J is TRBJ1-4 and V is TRBV28; a possible D gene is TRBD1 (6 bases). CDR3 length: 14 residues. V was shortened by 6 bases and J by 5 bases, with 13 bases between the two germline ends. Germline CDR1 is MDHEN and CDR2 is SYDVKM. The CDR3 reads CASSEARGNEKLFF. CDR3 nucleotide sequence: TGTGCCAGCAGCGAGGCCAGGGGAAATGAAAAACTGTTTTTT.

This sequence joins TRBV3-1 (or the pseudogene TRBV3-2) and TRBJ2-2; 8 bases agree with TRBD2. The CDR3 has 16 residues. Germline V gene data show CDR1 as LGHDT and CDR2 as YNNKEL (reference sequence). V lost 4 bases to trimming and J lost 6 bases; unmatched junction nucleotides: 10. CDR3 nucleotide sequence: TGTGCCAGCAGCCCCTGGGGACTAGAGTCCCCCGGGGAGCTGTTTTTT. It encodes CASSPWGLESPGELFF.

This rearrangement joins TRBV28 to TRBJ1-1, with 7 bases lining up with TRBD1. Per germline, CDR1 MDHEN and CDR2 SYDVKM. V was clipped by 9 bases and J by 4 bases; unmatched bases: 14. The CDR3 is 15 amino acids. The CDR3, as DNA: TGTGCCAGTTGCTCAGGGGGGTCCGGCGGCACTGAAGCTTTCTTT. Amino acids: CASCSGGSGGTEAFF.

This chain links TRBV9 with TRBJ2-1; no reliable D call. V was clipped by 1 base and J by 8 bases, with 13 bases between them. The germline V gene encodes CDR1 SGDLS and CDR2 YYNGEE. This CDR3 spans 14 amino acids. This CDR3 is CASSVSGDGDEQFF. The CDR3 DNA sequence: TGTGCCAGCAGCGTATCGGGTGACGGCGATGAGCAGTTCTTC.